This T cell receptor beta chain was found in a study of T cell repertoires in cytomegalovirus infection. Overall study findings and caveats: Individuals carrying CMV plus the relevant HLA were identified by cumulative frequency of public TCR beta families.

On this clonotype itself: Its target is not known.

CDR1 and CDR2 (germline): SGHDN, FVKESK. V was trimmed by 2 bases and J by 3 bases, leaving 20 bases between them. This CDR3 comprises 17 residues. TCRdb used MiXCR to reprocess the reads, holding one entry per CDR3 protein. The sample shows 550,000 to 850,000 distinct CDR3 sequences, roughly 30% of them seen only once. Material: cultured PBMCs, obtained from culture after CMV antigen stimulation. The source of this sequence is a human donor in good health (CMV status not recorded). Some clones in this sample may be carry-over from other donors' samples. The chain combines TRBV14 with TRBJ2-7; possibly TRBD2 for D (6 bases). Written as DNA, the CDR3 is TGTGCCAGCAGCCAACCCCGGAGGGATCGAGCGGACTACGAGCAGTACTTC. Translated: CASSQPRRDRADYEQYF.